Each of the 19 T cell receptor beta chains below was sequenced from the same sample in a study of cytomegalovirus exposure and HLA in healthy donors. Method: immunoSEQ multiplex PCR; TCRdb's copy keeps in-frame clones and lacks some. This table holds 150,000 to 170,000 clones, more than 70% found once. Sequencing was done on a sample of PBMCs. The receptors derive from a human donor in good health.

The rearrangement links TRBV20-1 to TRBJ2-7; the match to TRBD2 covers 7 bases. Germline trimming cut 2 bases from V and 6 bases from J; bases unmatched to any gene: 1. Germline CDR1 DFQATT, CDR2 SNEGSKA (reference sequence). The CDR3 covers 11 residues. The CDR3 nucleotides read TGCAGTGCTAGAAGCGGGGCCGAGCAGTACTTC. This sequence encodes CSARSGAEQYF.

The chain is built from TRBV5-3 and TRBJ1-2, with TRBD1 as a possible D gene (5 bases). TRBV5-3 is assigned to the ORF class and has an uncertain function. CDR3 length: 15 amino acids. With 8 bases removed from V and 6 bases from J, the gap between germline ends came to 23 bases. CDR3 DNA sequence: TGTGCCAGGCGGATTGGCCAGGGCCGTGCCGATGGCTACACCTTC. Amino acids: CARRIGQGRADGYTF.

The gene calls are TRBV4-3 and TRBJ2-2; the D is unclear. Germline-derived CDR1 and CDR2 are LGHNA and YSLEER. The CDR3 runs 16 residues. V gave up 0 bases and J gave up 3 bases, with 11 bases separating them. CDR3 bases: TGCGCCAGCAGCCAAGAATGGAACAGCTACACCGGGGAGCTGTTTTTT. Protein sequence: CASSQEWNSYTGELFF.

This clone came up a few times. V and J are TRBV6-1 and TRBJ1-2; weak D call: TRBD1 (5 bases). This CDR3 contains 16 residues. Germline V gene lookup returns CDR1 MNHNS and CDR2 SASEGT. Trimming removed 0 bases at V and 3 bases at J, with 14 bases between. This chain's CDR3 is CASSEAQGFEYYGYTF. CDR3 bases: TGTGCCAGCAGTGAAGCGCAGGGTTTCGAATACTATGGCTACACCTTC.

The chain joins TRBV29-1 to TRBJ2-7; the match to TRBD1 covers 7 bases. Germline V lookup: CDR1 SQVTM, CDR2 ANQGSEA. After removal of 7 bases from V and 2 bases from J, the junction contained 8 bases not matched to a gene. CDR3 length: 13 residues. The CDR3 sequence is CSGAGTEPYEQYF. The CDR3 coding sequence is TGCAGCGGTGCCGGGACAGAACCCTACGAGCAGTACTTC.

J is TRBJ1-2 and V is TRBV4-1; maybe TRBD1 (5 bases). The CDR3 totals 17 residues. V shed 5 bases and J shed 0 bases, with 19 bases lying between them. Germline values: CDR1 MGHRA, CDR2 YSYEKL. The CDR3 nucleotides are TGCGCCAGCAGCAAGACAGCGACCACTTCAACTAACTATGGCTACACCTTC. As protein: CASSKTATTSTNYGYTF.

V and J are TRBV30 and TRBJ1-5, with 7 bases matching TRBD1. Germline V gene data show CDR1 as GTSNPN and CDR2 as SVGIG (reference sequence). The CDR3 is 16 amino acids. V lost 1 base and J lost 2; bases outside the gene matches: 8. The CDR3, as DNA: TGTGCCTGGAGTGCAAGGGACAGCTTAGGCAATCAGCCCCAGCATTTT. This gives the protein CAWSARDSLGNQPQHF.

This chain joins TRBV7-9 and TRBJ2-7, with D perhaps TRBD1 (6 bases). In germline, CDR1 is SEHNR, CDR2 FQNEAQ (reference sequence). V was cut by 3 bases and J by 2 bases, with 14 bases left in between. The CDR3 has 15 residues. The CDR3 nucleotides are TGTGCCAGCAGCTTCGGAGACAGGCCAACCTACGAGCAGTACTTC. Its translation is CASSFGDRPTYEQYF.

This sequence joins TRBV27 and TRBJ2-5, with TRBD2 identical over 8 bases. This CDR3 contains 14 residues. V was clipped by 5 bases and J by 2 bases; unmatched bases: 4. Germline V CDR1 and CDR2: MNHEY, SMNVEV (reference sequence). The CDR3 here is CASSPGRVQETQYF. CDR3 DNA: TGTGCCAGCAGTCCCGGGAGGGTTCAAGAGACCCAGTACTTC.

This clone has a single count. This chain uses TRBV7-2 with TRBJ1-2; the match to TRBD1 covers 8 bases. The CDR3 is 13 residues long. Germline CDR1 and CDR2: SGHTA and FQGNSA. V dropped 8 bases and J dropped 4; count of bases not matched to a gene: 6. CDR3 DNA sequence: TGTGCCAGCCGAGGACAGGGTCCCTATGGCTACACCTTC. It yields the protein CASRGQGPYGYTF.

The chain uses TRBV27 and TRBJ2-1, with D unclear. V lost 4 bases to trimming and J lost 8 bases, with 9 bases between them. Germline CDR1 and CDR2: MNHEY and SMNVEV (reference sequence). The CDR3 has 12 residues. CDR3 bases: TGTGCCAGCAGTTCCCTCAGGTATGAGCAGTTCTTC. It is translated as CASSSLRYEQFF.

The chain uses TRBV5-6 and TRBJ2-1; perhaps TRBD1 as D (5 bases). From germline, CDR1 is SGHDT and CDR2 YYEEEE. V was shortened by 2 bases and J by 3 bases, with 12 bases between the two germline ends. The CDR3 consists of 15 residues. The CDR3 DNA follows: TGTGCCAGCAGCTTCAGTCAAGGGGTCTACAATGAGCAGTTCTTC. It codes for CASSFSQGVYNEQFF.

This chain uses TRBV2 with TRBJ2-7, with D possibly TRBD1 on 5 matching bases. V dropped 5 bases and J dropped 6 bases, with 11 bases sitting between them. The germline gives CDR1 SNHLY, CDR2 FYNNEI. The CDR3 is 12 residues long. The CDR3 loop reads CASSLRVLEQYF. The DNA for the CDR3 is TGTGCCAGCAGTCTCAGGGTGCTCGAGCAGTACTTC.

This clone has more than one count but fewer than ten. The J gene is TRBJ2-7, the V gene TRBV18, with a weak D call TRBD1 (7 bases). CDR1 KGHSH and CDR2 LQKENI come from the germline V gene. CDR3 length: 14 residues. Trimming left V 0 bases short and J 6 bases short, with 12 bases between. CDR3 sequence: CASSPPSQGGEQYF. The CDR3 DNA sequence: TGTGCCAGCTCACCACCGAGCCAGGGGGGCGAGCAGTACTTC.

V gene TRBV29-1 combines with J gene TRBJ1-1; TRBD1 matches at 11 bases. The germline gives CDR1 SQVTM, CDR2 ANQGSEA. After removal of 7 bases from V and 5 bases from J, the junction contained 6 bases not matched to a gene. The CDR3 runs to 13 residues. Written as DNA, the CDR3 is TGCAGCGCCGGACAGGGGGCTGGTACTGAAGCTTTCTTT. Amino acids: CSAGQGAGTEAFF.

The table lists this clone with a few counts. The gene calls are TRBV4-2 and TRBJ2-3, with D maybe TRBD2 (6 bases). Trimming took 2 bases from V and 4 from J, leaving 10 bases between them. The CDR3 has 14 amino acids. Germline loops: CDR1 LGHNA, CDR2 YNFKEQ. The CDR3 sequence: CASSQRRDSDTQYF. DNA of the CDR3: TGTGCCAGCAGCCAAAGGAGGGATTCAGATACGCAGTATTTT.

The chain carries TRBV4-1 and TRBJ1-4, with D unclear. Germline CDR1 and CDR2: MGHRA and YSYEKL. Trimming cost V 4 bases and J 7 bases, with 16 bases left between them. The CDR3 has 15 amino acids. The CDR3 bases are TGCGCCAGCAGCCCATCACTCTACCGGGGTGAAAAACTGTTTTTT. Encoded protein: CASSPSLYRGEKLFF.

The rearrangement uses TRBV13 and TRBJ2-3; 10 bases line up with TRBD2. The CDR3 runs to 18 residues. Germline CDR1 reads PRHDT; CDR2 reads FYEKMQ (reference sequence). V shed 8 bases and J 3 bases; nucleotides not matched to a gene: 17. The DNA for the CDR3 is TGTGCCAGCTCGTTTGCCCTGGCTAGCGGGAGAAAGACAGATACGCAGTATTTT. Translated: CASSFALASGRKTDTQYF. The full variable domain, with the rest looked up from reference TRBV13 and TRBJ2-3, is AAGVIQSPRHLIKEKRETATLKCYPIPRHDTVYWYQQGPGQDPQFLISFYEKMQSDKGSIPDRFSAQQFSDYHSELNMSSLELGDSALYFCASSFALASGRKTDTQYFGPGTRLTVL.

The chain links TRBV29-1 to TRBJ1-2; 9 positions agree with TRBD1. Germline CDR1 reads SQVTM; CDR2 reads ANQGSEA. Trimming cost V 7 bases and J 6 bases; bases outside gene matches: 6. This CDR3 is built from 12 residues. CDR3 DNA: TGCAGCGCCGGGGGGGACAGGGATGGCTACACCTTC. This encodes CSAGGDRDGYTF.